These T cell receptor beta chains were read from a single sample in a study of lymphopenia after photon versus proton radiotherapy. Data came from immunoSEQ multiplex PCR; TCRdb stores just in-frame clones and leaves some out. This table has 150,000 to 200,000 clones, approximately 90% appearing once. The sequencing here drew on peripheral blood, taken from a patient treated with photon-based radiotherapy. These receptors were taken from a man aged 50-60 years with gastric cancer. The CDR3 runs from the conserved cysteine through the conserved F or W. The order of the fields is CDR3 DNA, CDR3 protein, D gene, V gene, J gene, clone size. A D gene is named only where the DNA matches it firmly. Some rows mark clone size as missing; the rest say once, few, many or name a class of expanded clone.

cdr3_nt: TGTGCCAGCAGTCTTCAGACTAGCGGGGCGGGTGAGCAGTTCTTC
cdr3_aa: CASSLQTSGAGEQFF
d_call: TRBD2
v_call: TRBV27
j_call: TRBJ2-1
clone_size: .

cdr3_nt: TGTGCCATCAGTGAGTCGGTGGGAAACTATGGCTACACCTTC
cdr3_aa: CAISESVGNYGYTF
d_call: .
v_call: TRBV10-3
j_call: TRBJ1-2
clone_size: .

cdr3_nt: TGCGCCAGCAATCCTCTGGCAGCGAACACCGGGGAGCTGTTTTTT
cdr3_aa: CASNPLAANTGELFF
d_call: .
v_call: TRBV5-1
j_call: TRBJ2-2
clone_size: .

cdr3_nt: TGTGCCAGCAGCACCCGGACTAGCGGGCGCTACGAGCAGTACTTC
cdr3_aa: CASSTRTSGRYEQYF
d_call: TRBD2
v_call: TRBV11-2
j_call: TRBJ2-7
clone_size: .

cdr3_nt: TGCGCCAGCAGCTTGGACGGGTTACGGGGGTTTGCCTACGAGCAGTACTTC
cdr3_aa: CASSLDGLRGFAYEQYF
d_call: .
v_call: TRBV5-1
j_call: TRBJ2-7
clone_size: .

cdr3_nt: TGCGCCAGCAGCCAACTTCCGGGACAGGTTAAGCCCGGACTGTTTTTT
cdr3_aa: CASSQLPGQVKPGLFF
d_call: TRBD1
v_call: TRBV4-1
j_call: TRBJ1-4
clone_size: .

cdr3_nt: TGTGCCAGCAGCCCTACCGGGACTAGCGGTACCTACGAGCAGTACTTC
cdr3_aa: CASSPTGTSGTYEQYF
d_call: TRBD2
v_call: TRBV5-5
j_call: TRBJ2-7
clone_size: .

cdr3_nt: TGCAGTGCTAGAGTGTACGAGCAGTACTTC
cdr3_aa: CSARVYEQYF
d_call: .
v_call: TRBV20-1
j_call: TRBJ2-7
clone_size: .

cdr3_nt: TGTGCCAGCACCCGGGACAGGGGGCTCTCCTACGAGCAGTACTTC
cdr3_aa: CASTRDRGLSYEQYF
d_call: TRBD1
v_call: TRBV2
j_call: TRBJ2-7
clone_size: .

cdr3_nt: TGTGCCAGCAGTTTTCTCGACAGCGTCTCCTACGAGCAGTACTTC
cdr3_aa: CASSFLDSVSYEQYF
d_call: .
v_call: TRBV27
j_call: TRBJ2-7
clone_size: once

cdr3_nt: TGTGCCAGCTCACGGGACTCTCTCACCGGGGAGCTGTTTTTT
cdr3_aa: CASSRDSLTGELFF
d_call: .
v_call: TRBV18
j_call: TRBJ2-2
clone_size: .

cdr3_nt: TGTGCCAGCAGCATCAACAGGGTCGGTACTGAAGCTTTCTTT
cdr3_aa: CASSINRVGTEAFF
d_call: .
v_call: TRBV11-2
j_call: TRBJ1-1
clone_size: .

cdr3_nt: TGTGCCAGCTCACCCTCCCTGGACCAGGGTCGAGAGCAGTACTTC
cdr3_aa: CASSPSLDQGREQYF
d_call: .
v_call: TRBV18
j_call: TRBJ2-7
clone_size: .

cdr3_nt: TGTGCCAGCAGCCCCGTTCGTTCCGCGGGACTGCAAAAGCAGTACTTC
cdr3_aa: CASSPVRSAGLQKQYF
d_call: .
v_call: TRBV9
j_call: TRBJ2-7
clone_size: .

cdr3_nt: TGCAGTGCTAGCGGGGGGACTGAAGCTTTCTTT
cdr3_aa: CSASGGTEAFF
d_call: .
v_call: TRBV20-1
j_call: TRBJ1-1
clone_size: .

cdr3_nt: TGTGCCAGCAGTTACGGGTCGGGAGGGAGTTACAATGAGCAGTTCTTC
cdr3_aa: CASSYGSGGSYNEQFF
d_call: TRBD2
v_call: TRBV6-5
j_call: TRBJ2-1
clone_size: .

cdr3_nt: TGTGCCAGCAGCCCTCACGCAGGAAACGGGGATGAAAAACTGTTTTTT
cdr3_aa: CASSPHAGNGDEKLFF
d_call: .
v_call: TRBV9
j_call: TRBJ1-4
clone_size: .

cdr3_nt: TGTGCCTGGAGTGCAGACTACGAGCAGTACTTC
cdr3_aa: CAWSADYEQYF
d_call: .
v_call: TRBV30
j_call: TRBJ2-7
clone_size: .

cdr3_nt: TGTGCCAGCAGTGAACGCCCATTGAGCGGGGGGCGCCCCTACGAGCAGTACTTC
cdr3_aa: CASSERPLSGGRPYEQYF
d_call: TRBD2
v_call: TRBV2
j_call: TRBJ2-7
clone_size: .

cdr3_nt: TGTGCCAGCAGCTCGGCTGCGAACACCGGGGAGCTGTTTTTT
cdr3_aa: CASSSAANTGELFF
d_call: .
v_call: TRBV7-3
j_call: TRBJ2-2
clone_size: .

cdr3_nt: TGTGCCAGCAGCTCCCCGTCCCCCCAGCGGGTACTCAATGAGCAGTTCTTC
cdr3_aa: CASSSPSPQRVLNEQFF
d_call: .
v_call: TRBV7-9
j_call: TRBJ2-1
clone_size: .

cdr3_nt: TGCGCCAGCAGCCAAAATACTAGATCCACAGATACGCAGTATTTT
cdr3_aa: CASSQNTRSTDTQYF
d_call: .
v_call: TRBV4-3
j_call: TRBJ2-3
clone_size: .

cdr3_nt: TGCGCCAGCAGTTACCCCACAGGGGTAACGGGGAAGCGATATGGCTACACCTTC
cdr3_aa: CASSYPTGVTGKRYGYTF
d_call: TRBD1
v_call: TRBV10-1
j_call: TRBJ1-2
clone_size: .

cdr3_nt: TGTGCCAGCAGCTTAGCGTGGGGTGGGTCCAATCAGCCCCAGCATTTT
cdr3_aa: CASSLAWGGSNQPQHF
d_call: .
v_call: TRBV7-2
j_call: TRBJ1-5
clone_size: .

cdr3_nt: TGTGCCAGCAGGATACCCTTGAATCAGCCCCAGCATTTT
cdr3_aa: CASRIPLNQPQHF
d_call: .
v_call: TRBV6-4
j_call: TRBJ1-5
clone_size: .

cdr3_nt: TGTGCCAGCAGTTTACTAGCGGGAGGTAGCACCGGGGAGCTGTTTTTT
cdr3_aa: CASSLLAGGSTGELFF
d_call: TRBD2
v_call: TRBV6-5
j_call: TRBJ2-2
clone_size: once

cdr3_nt: TGCAGCGGGACCGGGACTAGCGGGAGTTATCAGTCCTCCTACAATGAGCAGTTCTTC
cdr3_aa: CSGTGTSGSYQSSYNEQFF
d_call: TRBD2
v_call: TRBV29-1
j_call: TRBJ2-1
clone_size: .

cdr3_nt: TGTGCCAGCAGTTTGCCCGGGACACTGAACACTGAAGCTTTCTTT
cdr3_aa: CASSLPGTLNTEAFF
d_call: .
v_call: TRBV28
j_call: TRBJ1-1
clone_size: .

cdr3_nt: TGTGCCAGCAGTGAGGGGGGACAGACTAATGAAAAACTGTTTTTT
cdr3_aa: CASSEGGQTNEKLFF
d_call: TRBD1
v_call: TRBV28
j_call: TRBJ1-4
clone_size: .

cdr3_nt: TGTGCCAGCAGCCCCTGGGACAGGGGTACGAACACTGAAGCTTTCTTT
cdr3_aa: CASSPWDRGTNTEAFF
d_call: TRBD1
v_call: TRBV7-2
j_call: TRBJ1-1
clone_size: once

cdr3_nt: TGTGCCAGCAGCCAAGTCCCGGGACTAGCGGGAGAAGGGGTCGAGCAGTACTTC
cdr3_aa: CASSQVPGLAGEGVEQYF
d_call: TRBD2
v_call: TRBV4-2
j_call: TRBJ2-7
clone_size: .

cdr3_nt: TGTGCCAGCTCGCGATTAAAGGACAGGGGCACTGAAGCTTTCTTT
cdr3_aa: CASSRLKDRGTEAFF
d_call: TRBD1
v_call: TRBV18
j_call: TRBJ1-1
clone_size: .

cdr3_nt: TGTGCCAGTAGTGTTACGGGGACGGAGACCCAGTACTTC
cdr3_aa: CASSVTGTETQYF
d_call: .
v_call: TRBV19
j_call: TRBJ2-5
clone_size: few

cdr3_nt: TGTGCCAGCAGTTACGGGCTAGCGGGCCCAGGGGCCCAGTACTTC
cdr3_aa: CASSYGLAGPGAQYF
d_call: TRBD2
v_call: TRBV6-5
j_call: TRBJ2-5
clone_size: .

cdr3_nt: TGTGCCAGCAGCTTAATGGCAATCCCCCTATACGAGCAGTACTTC
cdr3_aa: CASSLMAIPLYEQYF
d_call: .
v_call: TRBV7-2
j_call: TRBJ2-7
clone_size: .

cdr3_nt: TGTGCCAGCAGCGCCGGGAATAATCAGCCCCAGCATTTT
cdr3_aa: CASSAGNNQPQHF
d_call: .
v_call: TRBV7-6
j_call: TRBJ1-5
clone_size: .

cdr3_nt: TGTGCCACCAGCAGATCCCGGGACGGCTATGGCTACACCTTC
cdr3_aa: CATSRSRDGYGYTF
d_call: .
v_call: TRBV15
j_call: TRBJ1-2
clone_size: once

cdr3_nt: TGTGCCAGCAGCTCGGACAGGGAAGCTTTCTTT
cdr3_aa: CASSSDREAFF
d_call: TRBD1
v_call: TRBV5-6
j_call: TRBJ1-1
clone_size: .

cdr3_nt: TGTGCCAGCAGCGTACAGGGGGCGAACACTGAAGCTTTCTTT
cdr3_aa: CASSVQGANTEAFF
d_call: TRBD1
v_call: TRBV9
j_call: TRBJ1-1
clone_size: .

cdr3_nt: TGTGCCACCAGCAGGGACCCGCGGGAGTTCGGCTCCTACGAGCAGTACTTC
cdr3_aa: CATSRDPREFGSYEQYF
d_call: TRBD2
v_call: TRBV15
j_call: TRBJ2-7
clone_size: .

cdr3_nt: TGTGCCAGCTCACCAGGGCACCCATCCTACAATGAGCAGTTCTTC
cdr3_aa: CASSPGHPSYNEQFF
d_call: .
v_call: TRBV18
j_call: TRBJ2-1
clone_size: once

cdr3_nt: TGCGCCAGCAGTTGGGGGGCTAGCGGGAGCGCACTGGAGGGCACAGATACGCAGTATTTT
cdr3_aa: CASSWGASGSALEGTDTQYF
d_call: TRBD2
v_call: TRBV4-3
j_call: TRBJ2-3
clone_size: .

cdr3_nt: TGTGCCAGCAGTGGAGTGCGCGATTTGAAGCCCCAGCATTTT
cdr3_aa: CASSGVRDLKPQHF
d_call: .
v_call: TRBV6-1
j_call: TRBJ1-5
clone_size: .

cdr3_nt: TGTGCCAGCAGCTTCCAGCATCGGGCAACTAATGAAAAACTGTTTTTT
cdr3_aa: CASSFQHRATNEKLFF
d_call: .
v_call: TRBV7-8
j_call: TRBJ1-4
clone_size: .

cdr3_nt: TGTGCCAGCAGTGACCACAGGTACACAGATACGCAGTATTTT
cdr3_aa: CASSDHRYTDTQYF
d_call: .
v_call: TRBV6-1
j_call: TRBJ2-3
clone_size: once

cdr3_nt: TGTGCCAGCAGTCGCCAACAGGGCGCCTATGGCTACACCTTC
cdr3_aa: CASSRQQGAYGYTF
d_call: .
v_call: TRBV27
j_call: TRBJ1-2
clone_size: once

cdr3_nt: TGTGCCAGCAGTTTGGCGACTGCCGTCTCTGGGGCCAACGTCCTGACTTTC
cdr3_aa: CASSLATAVSGANVLTF
d_call: .
v_call: TRBV28
j_call: TRBJ2-6
clone_size: .

cdr3_nt: TGTGCCAGCAGCCCAGGGGGGACAGGAGACTACGAGCAGTACTTC
cdr3_aa: CASSPGGTGDYEQYF
d_call: TRBD1
v_call: TRBV9
j_call: TRBJ2-7
clone_size: .

cdr3_nt: TGTGCCAGCAGCTTAGAGCTAGGCTCCTACAATGAGCAGTTCTTC
cdr3_aa: CASSLELGSYNEQFF
d_call: .
v_call: TRBV7-2
j_call: TRBJ2-1
clone_size: once

cdr3_nt: TGTGCCAGCAGTGAAAACACCGAAGAGACCCAGTACTTC
cdr3_aa: CASSENTEETQYF
d_call: .
v_call: TRBV2
j_call: TRBJ2-5
clone_size: few

cdr3_nt: TGTGCCAGCAGCAAAGGGCGGCCAGCAACGCCTCTGGGAAACACCATATATTTT
cdr3_aa: CASSKGRPATPLGNTIYF
d_call: .
v_call: TRBV21-1
j_call: TRBJ1-3
clone_size: .

cdr3_nt: TGCGCCAGCAGCCAAGTCGGGCGGCGGAATGAAAAACTGTTTTTT
cdr3_aa: CASSQVGRRNEKLFF
d_call: .
v_call: TRBV4-1
j_call: TRBJ1-4
clone_size: once

cdr3_nt: TGCGCCAGCAGCGAGGGACAGGGAGGGAAGACCCAGTACTTC
cdr3_aa: CASSEGQGGKTQYF
d_call: TRBD1
v_call: TRBV5-1
j_call: TRBJ2-5
clone_size: few

cdr3_nt: TGTGCCAGCAGCTTAGGCTTCGACAGTGAAGAGACCCAGTACTTC
cdr3_aa: CASSLGFDSEETQYF
d_call: .
v_call: TRBV7-2
j_call: TRBJ2-5
clone_size: .

cdr3_nt: TGCGCCAGCACCCGGCGGAGCGGGAGTAACAATGAGCAGTTCTTC
cdr3_aa: CASTRRSGSNNEQFF
d_call: TRBD2
v_call: TRBV5-1
j_call: TRBJ2-1
clone_size: .

cdr3_nt: TGCGCCAGCAGTGCCCGGACACATGAGCAGTTCTTC
cdr3_aa: CASSARTHEQFF
d_call: .
v_call: TRBV10-1
j_call: TRBJ2-1
clone_size: .

cdr3_nt: TGTGCCAGCAGCTTAGGCCGGGACAGGAATCAGCCCCAGCATTTT
cdr3_aa: CASSLGRDRNQPQHF
d_call: TRBD1
v_call: TRBV7-2
j_call: TRBJ1-5
clone_size: .

cdr3_nt: TGTGCCAGCAGCCACTTAAGGGAGACCCAGTACTTC
cdr3_aa: CASSHLRETQYF
d_call: .
v_call: TRBV7-2
j_call: TRBJ2-5
clone_size: .